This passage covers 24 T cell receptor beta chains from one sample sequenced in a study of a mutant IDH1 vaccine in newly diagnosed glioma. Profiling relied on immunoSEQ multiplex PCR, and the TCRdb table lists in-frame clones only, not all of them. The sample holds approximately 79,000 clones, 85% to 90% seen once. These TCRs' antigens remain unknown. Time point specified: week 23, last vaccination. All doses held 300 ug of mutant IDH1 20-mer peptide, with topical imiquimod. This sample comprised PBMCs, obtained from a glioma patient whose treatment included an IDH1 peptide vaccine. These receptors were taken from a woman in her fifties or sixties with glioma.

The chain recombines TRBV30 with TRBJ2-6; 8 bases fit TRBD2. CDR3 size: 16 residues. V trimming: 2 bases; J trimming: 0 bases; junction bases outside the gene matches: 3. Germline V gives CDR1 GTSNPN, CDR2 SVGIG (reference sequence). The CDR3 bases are TGTGCCTGGAGTTCGGGGGGGAACTCTGGGGCCAACGTCCTGACTTTC. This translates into CAWSSGGNSGANVLTF. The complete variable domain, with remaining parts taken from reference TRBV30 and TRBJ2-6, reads SQTIHQWPATLVQPVGSPLSLECTVEGTSNPNLYWYRQAAGRGLQLLFYSVGIGQISSEVPQNLSASRPQDRQFILSSKKLLLSDSGFYLCAWSSGGNSGANVLTFGAGSRLTVL.

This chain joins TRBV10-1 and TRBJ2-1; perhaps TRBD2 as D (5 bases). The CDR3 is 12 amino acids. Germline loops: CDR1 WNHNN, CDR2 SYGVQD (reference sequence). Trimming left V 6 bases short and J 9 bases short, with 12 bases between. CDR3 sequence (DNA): TGCGCCAGCAGCCCCGACTATGGTGAGCAGTTCTTC. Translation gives CASSPDYGEQFF.

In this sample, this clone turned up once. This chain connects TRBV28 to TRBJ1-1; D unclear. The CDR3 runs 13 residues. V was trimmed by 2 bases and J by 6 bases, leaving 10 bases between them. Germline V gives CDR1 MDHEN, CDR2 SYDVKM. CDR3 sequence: CASSLRSRAEAFF. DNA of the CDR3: TGTGCCAGCAGTTTAAGGTCCCGGGCTGAAGCTTTCTTT.

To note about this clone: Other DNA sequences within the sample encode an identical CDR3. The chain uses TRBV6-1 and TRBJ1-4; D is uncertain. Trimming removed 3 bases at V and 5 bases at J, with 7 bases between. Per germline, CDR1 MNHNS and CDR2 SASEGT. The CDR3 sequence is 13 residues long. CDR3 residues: CASSEGVNEKLFF. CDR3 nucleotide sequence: TGTGCCAGCAGTGAGGGAGTAAATGAAAAACTGTTTTTT.

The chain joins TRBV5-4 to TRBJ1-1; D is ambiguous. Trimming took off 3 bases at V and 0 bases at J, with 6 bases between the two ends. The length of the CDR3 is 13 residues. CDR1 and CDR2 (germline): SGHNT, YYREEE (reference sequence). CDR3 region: CASSSGLNTEAFF. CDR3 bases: TGTGCCAGCAGCTCTGGACTGAACACTGAAGCTTTCTTT.

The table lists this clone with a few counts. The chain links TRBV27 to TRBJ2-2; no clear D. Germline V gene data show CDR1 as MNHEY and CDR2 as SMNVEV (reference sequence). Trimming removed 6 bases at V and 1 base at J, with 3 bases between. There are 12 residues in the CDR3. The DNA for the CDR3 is TGTGCCAGCAGAGGGAACACCGGGGAGCTGTTTTTT. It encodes CASRGNTGELFF.

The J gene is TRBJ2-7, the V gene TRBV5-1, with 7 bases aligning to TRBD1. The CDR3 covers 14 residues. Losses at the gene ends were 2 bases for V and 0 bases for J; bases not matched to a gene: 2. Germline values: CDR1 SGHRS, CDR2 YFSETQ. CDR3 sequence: CASSLNRGSYEQYF. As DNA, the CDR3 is TGCGCCAGCAGCTTAAACAGGGGCTCCTACGAGCAGTACTTC. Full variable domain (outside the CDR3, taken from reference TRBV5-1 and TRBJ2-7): KAGVTQTPRYLIKTRGQQVTLSCSPISGHRSVSWYQQTPGQGLQFLFEYFSETQRNKGNFPGRFSGRQFSNSRSEMNVSTLELGDSALYLCASSLNRGSYEQYFGPGTRLTVT.

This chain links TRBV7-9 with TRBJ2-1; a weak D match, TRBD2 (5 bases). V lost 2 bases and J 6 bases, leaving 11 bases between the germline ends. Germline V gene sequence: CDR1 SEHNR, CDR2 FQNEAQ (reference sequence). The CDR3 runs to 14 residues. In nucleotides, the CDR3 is TGTGCCAGCAGCTTACACGGGGTGGGCAATGAGCAGTTCTTC. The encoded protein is CASSLHGVGNEQFF. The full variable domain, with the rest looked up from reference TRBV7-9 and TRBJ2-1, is DTGVSQNPRHKITKRGQNVTFRCDPISEHNRLYWYRQTLGQGPEFLTYFQNEAQLEKSRLLSDRFSAERPKGSFSTLEIQRTEQGDSAMYLCASSLHGVGNEQFFGPGTRLTVL.

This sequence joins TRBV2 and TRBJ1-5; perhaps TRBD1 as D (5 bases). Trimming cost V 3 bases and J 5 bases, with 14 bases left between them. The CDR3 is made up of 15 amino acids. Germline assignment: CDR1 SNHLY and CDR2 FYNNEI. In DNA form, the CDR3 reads TGTGCCAGCAGTGAGTTCTACAGGCGACATCAGCCCCAGCATTTT. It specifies CASSEFYRRHQPQHF.

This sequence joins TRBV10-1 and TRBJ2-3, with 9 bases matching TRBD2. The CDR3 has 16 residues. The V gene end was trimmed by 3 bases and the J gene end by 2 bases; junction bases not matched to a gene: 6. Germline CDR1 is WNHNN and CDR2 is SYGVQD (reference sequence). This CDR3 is CASSELAGPNTDTQYF. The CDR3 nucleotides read TGCGCCAGCAGTGAACTAGCGGGCCCAAACACAGATACGCAGTATTTT.

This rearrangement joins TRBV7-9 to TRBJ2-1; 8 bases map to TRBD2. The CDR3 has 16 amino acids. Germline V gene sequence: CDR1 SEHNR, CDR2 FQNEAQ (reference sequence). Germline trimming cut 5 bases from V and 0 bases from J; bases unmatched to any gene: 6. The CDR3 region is CASSPGTRSSYNEQFF. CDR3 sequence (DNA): TGTGCCAGCAGCCCGGGGACTAGGAGCTCCTACAATGAGCAGTTCTTC.

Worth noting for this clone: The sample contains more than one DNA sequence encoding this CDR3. The CDR3 here is CASSEGVNEKLFF. The CDR3 nucleotides read TGTGCCAGCAGTGAGGGGGTTAATGAAAAACTGTTTTTT. This chain links TRBV6-1 with TRBJ1-4; perhaps TRBD1 as D (5 bases). Trimming shortened V by 3 bases and J by 4 bases, and 6 bases separated the two germline ends. The V gene's germline CDR1 is MNHNS and CDR2 SASEGT. This CDR3 has 13 amino acids.

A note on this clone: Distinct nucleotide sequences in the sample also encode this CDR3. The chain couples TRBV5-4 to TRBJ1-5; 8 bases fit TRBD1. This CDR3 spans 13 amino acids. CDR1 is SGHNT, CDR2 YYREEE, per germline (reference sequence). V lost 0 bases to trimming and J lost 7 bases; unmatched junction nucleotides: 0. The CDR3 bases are TGTGCCAGCAGCTTGGACAGGGGGCAGCCCCAGCATTTT. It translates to CASSLDRGQPQHF.

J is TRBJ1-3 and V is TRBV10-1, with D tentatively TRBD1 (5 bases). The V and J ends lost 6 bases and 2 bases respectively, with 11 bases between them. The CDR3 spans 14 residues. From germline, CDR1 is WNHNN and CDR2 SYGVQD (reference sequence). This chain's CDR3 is CASSGGVPGNTIYF. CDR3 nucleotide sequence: TGCGCCAGCAGCGGGGGAGTGCCTGGAAACACCATATATTTT.

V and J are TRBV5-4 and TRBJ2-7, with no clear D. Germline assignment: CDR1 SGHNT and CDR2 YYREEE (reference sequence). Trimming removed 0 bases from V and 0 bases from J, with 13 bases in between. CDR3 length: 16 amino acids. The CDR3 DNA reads TGTGCCAGCAGCTTGGGACCCCAGGTTAGCTCCTACGAGCAGTACTTC. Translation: CASSLGPQVSSYEQYF.

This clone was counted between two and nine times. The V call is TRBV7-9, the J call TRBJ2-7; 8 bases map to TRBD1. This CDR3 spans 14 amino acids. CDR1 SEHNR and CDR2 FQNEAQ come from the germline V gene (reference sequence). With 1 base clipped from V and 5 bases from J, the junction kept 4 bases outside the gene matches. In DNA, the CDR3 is TGTGCCAGCAGCTTAGACAGGGGGAGCCACGAGCAGTACTTC. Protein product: CASSLDRGSHEQYF.

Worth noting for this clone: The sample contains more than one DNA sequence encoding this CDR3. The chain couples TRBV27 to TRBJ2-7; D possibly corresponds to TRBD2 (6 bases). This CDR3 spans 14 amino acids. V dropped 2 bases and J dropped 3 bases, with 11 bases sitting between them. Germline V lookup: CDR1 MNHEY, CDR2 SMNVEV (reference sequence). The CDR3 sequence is CASSLGQGGYEQYF. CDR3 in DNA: TGTGCCAGCAGTTTAGGGCAGGGAGGCTACGAGCAGTACTTC.

The CDR3 loop is CAWARDRYNEQFF. CDR3 coding DNA: TGTGCCTGGGCACGGGACCGCTACAATGAGCAGTTCTTC. J is TRBJ2-1 and V is TRBV30, with D perhaps given as TRBD1 or TRBD2 (5 bases each). Trimming shortened V by 5 bases and J by 3 bases, and 11 bases separated the two germline ends. CDR3 length: 13 residues. Germline V lookup: CDR1 GTSNPN, CDR2 SVGIG (reference sequence). The full variable domain, in which reference TRBV30 and TRBJ2-1 provide the parts outside the CDR3, is SQTIHQWPATLVQPVGSPLSLECTVEGTSNPNLYWYRQAAGRGLQLLFYSVGIGQISSEVPQNLSASRPQDRQFILSSKKLLLSDSGFYLCAWARDRYNEQFFGPGTRLTVL.

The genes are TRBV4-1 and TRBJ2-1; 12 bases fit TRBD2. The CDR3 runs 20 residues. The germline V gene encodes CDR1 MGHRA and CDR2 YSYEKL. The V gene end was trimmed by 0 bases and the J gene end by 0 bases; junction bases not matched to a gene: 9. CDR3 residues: CASSQEDPGLAGVSYNEQFF. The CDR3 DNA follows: TGCGCCAGCAGCCAAGAAGACCCGGGACTAGCGGGCGTCTCCTACAATGAGCAGTTCTTC.

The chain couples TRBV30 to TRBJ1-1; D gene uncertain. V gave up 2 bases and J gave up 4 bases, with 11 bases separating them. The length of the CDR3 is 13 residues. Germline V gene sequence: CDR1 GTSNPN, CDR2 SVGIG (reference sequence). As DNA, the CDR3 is TGTGCCTGGAGTCCCTCGGGAGGCACTGAAGCTTTCTTT. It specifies CAWSPSGGTEAFF.

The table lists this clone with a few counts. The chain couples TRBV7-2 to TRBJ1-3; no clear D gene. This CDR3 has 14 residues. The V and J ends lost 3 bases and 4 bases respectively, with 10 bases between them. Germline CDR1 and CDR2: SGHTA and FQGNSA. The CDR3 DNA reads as TGTGCCAGCAGCTTTCAGTGGCAGGGAAACACCATATATTTT. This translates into CASSFQWQGNTIYF.

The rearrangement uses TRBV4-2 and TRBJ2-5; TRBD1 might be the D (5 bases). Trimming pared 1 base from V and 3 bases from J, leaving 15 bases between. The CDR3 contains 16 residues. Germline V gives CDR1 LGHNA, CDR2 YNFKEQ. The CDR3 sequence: CASSQATVNIKETQYF. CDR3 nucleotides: TGTGCCAGCAGCCAAGCGACAGTGAATATTAAAGAGACCCAGTACTTC.

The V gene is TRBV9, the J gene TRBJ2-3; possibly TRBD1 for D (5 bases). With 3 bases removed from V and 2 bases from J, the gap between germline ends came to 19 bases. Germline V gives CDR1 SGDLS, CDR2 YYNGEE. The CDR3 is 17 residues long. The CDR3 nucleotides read TGTGCCAGCAGCGGTTCCTGGACAACCGTCCCCACAGATACGCAGTATTTT. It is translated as CASSGSWTTVPTDTQYF.

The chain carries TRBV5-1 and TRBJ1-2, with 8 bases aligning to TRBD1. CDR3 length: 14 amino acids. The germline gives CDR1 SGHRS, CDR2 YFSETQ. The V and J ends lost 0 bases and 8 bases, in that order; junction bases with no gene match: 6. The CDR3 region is CASSLVAGGDGYTF. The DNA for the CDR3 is TGCGCCAGCAGCTTGGTAGCAGGGGGCGACGGCTACACCTTC.